This TCR beta chain was obtained from a study of T cell changes during pregnancy in multiple sclerosis. The CDR3 spans 13 residues. V shed 3 bases and J shed 4 bases, with 9 bases lying between them. Germline-derived CDR1 and CDR2 are KGHSH and LQKENI. Assay: immunoSEQ multiplex PCR; the TCRdb copy retains only in-frame clones and omits some. The sample records under 65,000 clones, roughly 91% being singletons. The clonotype was recovered from a female donor in good health, enrolled as a control in a pregnancy study. The specimen comprised CD4+ T cells from peripheral blood mononuclear cells, sampled after pregnancy. The V call is TRBV18, the J call TRBJ2-5, with D tentatively TRBD1 (6 bases). The CDR3 loop is CASSPSRGETQYF. Written as DNA, the CDR3 is TGTGCCAGCTCACCTTCCAGGGGAGAGACCCAGTACTTC.